The next 4 T cell receptor beta chains were all read from a single sample in a study of cytomegalovirus exposure and HLA in healthy donors. The PCR used 60 Vbeta and 13 Jbeta primers. Some clones are missing from TCRdb's copy, which holds only in-frame ones; the method was immunoSEQ multiplex PCR. The sample consists of roughly 56,000 clones, 70% to 90% of them appearing once. Source material: PBMCs. These receptors originate from a man aged 18 to 29 in good health and CMV-seronegative.

The V call is TRBV7-2, the J call TRBJ2-7; the D gene is possibly TRBD1 (6 bases). Trimming took 2 bases from V and 5 from J, leaving 13 bases between them. The germline V gene encodes CDR1 SGHTA and CDR2 FQGNSA. The CDR3 spans 14 residues. The CDR3 spells CASSLPQGWHEQYF. As DNA, the CDR3 is TGTGCCAGCAGCTTACCTCAGGGGTGGCACGAGCAGTACTTC.

The chain carries TRBV7-9 and TRBJ1-2, with TRBD1 matching over 9 bases. Losses at the gene ends were 5 bases for V and 11 bases for J; bases not matched to a gene: 9. CDR3 size: 13 residues. Looked up from germline, CDR1 is SEHNR and CDR2 is FQNEAQ (reference sequence). The CDR3: CASSPRDREYYTF. CDR3 nucleotide sequence: TGTGCCAGCAGCCCACGGGACAGGGAATATTACACCTTC.

The genes are TRBV7-8 and TRBJ2-7; D might be TRBD1 (6 bases). CDR3 length: 16 residues. Germline V lookup: CDR1 SGHVS, CDR2 FQNEAQ. V lost 2 bases and J lost 6, with 20 bases in between. CDR3 sequence reads: CASSLRTRGTTAEQYF. CDR3 nucleotides: TGTGCCAGCAGCTTACGTACGAGGGGGACGACGGCCGAGCAGTACTTC.

The V gene is TRBV18, the J gene TRBJ2-7, with 9 bases aligning to TRBD1. With V trimmed by 1 base and J by 2 bases, 3 bases remained unmatched. The CDR3 is made up of 15 amino acids. Germline-derived CDR1 and CDR2 are KGHSH and LQKENI. The CDR3: CASSPQRQGAYEQYF. The CDR3 coding sequence is TGTGCCAGCTCACCACAGCGACAGGGGGCCTACGAGCAGTACTTC.